This T cell receptor (beta chain) was identified in a study of response to subunit inactivated influenza vaccine. General study findings and limits: Authors suggested few new T cells are recruited by each seasonal influenza vaccination.

With regard to this clonotype: No antigen is known for it.

MiXCR, applied by TCRdb to the RT-PCR reads, yields one record per CDR3 protein. The data contain fewer than 750,000 distinct CDR3 sequences, 11% to 15% of them seen just once; the ten biggest clones take up 11%. CDR3 length: 14 amino acids. V was trimmed by 3 bases and J by 5 bases, leaving 13 bases between them. Sequenced here: PBMCs from blood, sampled roughly 12 days after vaccination. This sequence joins TRBV12-3 or TRBV12-4 and TRBJ2-5; no firm D call. The sequence derives from a middle-aged man who received an inactivated influenza vaccine. The CDR3 DNA sequence: TGTGCCAGCAGTTTTAGCCGGCGCCGGGAGACCCAGTACTTC. Translation: CASSFSRRRETQYF.